The 32 T cell receptor beta chains below were found in one sample sequenced in a study of blood T cell repertoires in COVID-19. Some clones are missing from TCRdb's copy, which holds only in-frame ones; the method was immunoSEQ multiplex PCR. Of around 150,000 clones in the sample, 70% to 90% were seen once. Sequences were obtained from peripheral blood. Receptors were obtained from a man aged 55 to 70 with acute or convalescent COVID-19.

The CDR3 region has the DNA TGCGCCAGCAGCTTGGCCGGACTGAGGGGGCGAGGAACTGAAGCTTTCTTT. It encodes CASSLAGLRGRGTEAFF. The rearrangement links TRBV5-1 to TRBJ1-1, with 7 bases identical to TRBD1. Germline CDR1 and CDR2: SGHRS and YFSETQ. Trimming removed 0 bases from V and 5 bases from J; junction bases left unmatched: 13. The CDR3 has 17 residues.

The CDR3 here is CASGSSRTGINTEAFF. For the CDR3, the DNA is TGCGCCAGCGGATCAAGTCGGACAGGAATTAACACTGAAGCTTTCTTT. The chain has TRBV5-1 and TRBJ1-1; 7 positions agree with TRBD1. The length of the CDR3 is 16 residues. The V gene's germline CDR1 is SGHRS and CDR2 YFSETQ. The J segment lost 2 bases and the V segment lost 7 bases, leaving 14 bases of the junction unmatched. The full variable domain, rest sourced from reference TRBV5-1 and TRBJ1-1, is KAGVTQTPRYLIKTRGQQVTLSCSPISGHRSVSWYQQTPGQGLQFLFEYFSETQRNKGNFPGRFSGRQFSNSRSEMNVSTLELGDSALYLCASGSSRTGINTEAFFGQGTRLTVV.

This chain joins TRBV18 and TRBJ1-6; D remains ambiguous. The germline V gene has CDR1 KGHSH and CDR2 LQKENI. The germline V and J ends were trimmed by 3 bases and 9 bases, with 15 bases remaining between them. This CDR3 is 15 amino acids long. The DNA of the CDR3 is TGTGCCAGCTCACCCCCGGAGGGCCGTGGTTCACCCCTCCACTTT. Translated: CASSPPEGRGSPLHF. Supplemented by reference TRBV18 and TRBJ1-6, the full variable domain reads NAGVMQNPRHLVRRRGQEARLRCSPMKGHSHVYWYRQLPEEGLKFMVYLQKENIIDESGMPKERFSAEFPKEGPSILRIQQVVRGDSAAYFCASSPPEGRGSPLHFGNGTRLTVT.

This chain uses TRBV4-3 with TRBJ2-1; 16 bases fit TRBD2. V trimming: 0 bases; J trimming: 8 bases; junction bases outside the gene matches: 1. Germline V CDR1 and CDR2: LGHNA, YSLEER. The CDR3 consists of 16 residues. The CDR3 coding sequence is TGCGCCAGCAGCCAAGACGGGACTAGCGGGGGGGATGAGCAGTTCTTC. Residues: CASSQDGTSGGDEQFF.

The chain has TRBV2 and TRBJ2-7, with 8 bases that match TRBD1. The germline gives CDR1 SNHLY, CDR2 FYNNEI. J gave up 5 bases and V 0 bases, and 9 bases lay outside the gene matches. CDR3 length equals 16 residues. CDR3 sequence (DNA): TGTGCCAGCAGTGAAGCGCTTACAGGGGGTAGCGACGAGCAGTACTTC. Its protein product is CASSEALTGGSDEQYF. The full variable domain, with the rest looked up from reference TRBV2 and TRBJ2-7, is EPEVTQTPSHQVTQMGQEVILRCVPISNHLYFYWYRQILGQKVEFLVSFYNNEISEKSEIFDDQFSVERPDGSNFTLKIRSTKLEDSAMYFCASSEALTGGSDEQYFGPGTRLTVT.

The V and J genes are TRBV19 and TRBJ1-2; 8 bases line up with TRBD1. J was trimmed by 2 bases and V by 8 bases; bases with no gene match: 7. Per germline, CDR1 LNHDA and CDR2 SQIVND (reference sequence). The CDR3 consists of 14 residues. CDR3 residues: CASHLGDRNYGYTF. Here the CDR3 DNA reads TGTGCCAGTCACCTGGGGGACAGGAACTATGGCTACACCTTC.

V usage is TRBV6-6 and J usage is TRBJ2-1, with 7 bases that match TRBD1. Germline V gene data show CDR1 as MNHNY and CDR2 as SVGAGI (reference sequence). V lost 6 bases and J lost 7; bases outside the gene matches: 3. The CDR3 loop spans 12 amino acids. The CDR3 DNA reads TGTGCCAGCAGCACGACAGGGAATGAGCAGTTCTTC. This encodes CASSTTGNEQFF.

CDR3 DNA sequence: TGTGCCAGCTTCGGGTTTAACAATGAGCAGTTCTTC. Translating gives CASFGFNNEQFF. The chain is built from TRBV6-5 and TRBJ2-1, with D uncertain. In germline, CDR1 is MNHEY, CDR2 SVGAGI. This CDR3 is built from 12 residues. The V and J ends lost 8 bases and 5 bases respectively, with 10 bases between them.

The rearrangement uses TRBV9 and TRBJ1-6; 7 positions match TRBD1. With V trimmed by 3 bases and J by 6 bases, 3 bases remained unmatched. This CDR3 contains 14 residues. Germline V lookup: CDR1 SGDLS, CDR2 YYNGEE. CDR3 amino acids: CASSATGANSPLHF. As DNA, the CDR3 is TGTGCCAGCAGCGCTACAGGGGCTAATTCACCCCTCCACTTT.

The chain joins TRBV5-1 to TRBJ2-3; 12 positions agree with TRBD2. Looked up from germline, CDR1 is SGHRS and CDR2 is YFSETQ. V lost 3 bases to trimming and J lost 2 bases; unmatched junction nucleotides: 7. CDR3 size: 17 residues. The CDR3 is CASSWGTSGRYTDTQYF. The CDR3 bases are TGCGCCAGCAGCTGGGGGACTAGCGGGCGGTACACAGATACGCAGTATTTT. The full variable domain, rest sourced from reference TRBV5-1 and TRBJ2-3, is KAGVTQTPRYLIKTRGQQVTLSCSPISGHRSVSWYQQTPGQGLQFLFEYFSETQRNKGNFPGRFSGRQFSNSRSEMNVSTLELGDSALYLCASSWGTSGRYTDTQYFGPGTRLTVL.

V and J are TRBV21-1 and TRBJ1-6; the table assigns TRBD1, which was not confirmed against the DNA. TRBV21-1 constitutes a pseudogene. The CDR3 extends over 15 amino acids. In nucleotides, the CDR3 is TGTGCCAGACCCCTCAGGACAGCGCCGAATTCACCCCTCCACTTT. It is translated as CARPLRTAPNSPLHF.

This chain uses TRBV5-6 with TRBJ2-7, with D perhaps matching TRBD2 (6 bases). Per the germline V gene, CDR1 is SGHDT and CDR2 is YYEEEE. The CDR3 has 16 residues. Trimming left V 4 bases short and J 0 bases short, with 17 bases between. CDR3 sequence: CASSPIGAGSSYEQYF. The CDR3, as DNA: TGTGCCAGCAGCCCTATAGGGGCGGGGAGCTCCTACGAGCAGTACTTC. The complete variable domain, with remaining parts taken from reference TRBV5-6 and TRBJ2-7, reads DAGVTQSPTHLIKTRGQQVTLRCSPKSGHDTVSWYQQALGQGPQFIFQYYEEEERQRGNFPDRFSGHQFPNYSSELNVNALLLGDSALYLCASSPIGAGSSYEQYFGPGTRLTVT.

This chain joins TRBV7-2 and TRBJ1-1, with 8 nucleotides matching TRBD1. CDR3 length: 15 residues. The germline V gene encodes CDR1 SGHTA and CDR2 FQGNSA. V gave up 5 bases and J gave up 2 bases; unmatched junction bases: 7. The CDR3 nucleotides are TGTGCCAGCAGCCAGCGGACAGGGATTAACACTGAAGCTTTCTTT. Translation: CASSQRTGINTEAFF.

J is TRBJ1-1 and V is TRBV4-3; the D is unclear. The germline CDR1 and CDR2 sequences are LGHNA and YSLEER. Trimming removed 0 bases at V and 8 bases at J, with 13 bases between. This CDR3 spans 14 amino acids. This chain's CDR3 is CASSQDYSPLEAFF. The DNA for the CDR3 is TGCGCCAGCAGCCAAGATTACAGCCCACTGGAAGCTTTCTTT.

With regard to this clone: Additional DNA sequences in this sample encode the identical CDR3. This sequence joins TRBV19 and TRBJ1-1, with 7 bases matching TRBD1. Per the germline V gene, CDR1 is LNHDA and CDR2 is SQIVND (reference sequence). The V segment lost 10 bases and the J segment 2 bases; nucleotides outside the gene matches: 7. The CDR3 spans 13 residues. The CDR3 protein is CATQEGANTEAFF. As DNA, the CDR3 is TGTGCCACCCAGGAGGGGGCAAACACTGAAGCTTTCTTT.

CDR3 protein: CASSGDFGNTIYF. Written as DNA, the CDR3 is TGTGCCAGCAGTGGAGATTTCGGGAACACCATATATTTT. V is TRBV6-6 and J is TRBJ1-3; unclear D gene. Germline CDR1 is MNHNY and CDR2 is SVGAGI (reference sequence). This CDR3 is built from 13 residues. With 5 bases removed from V and 7 bases from J, the gap between germline ends came to 12 bases.

V gene TRBV21-1 combines with J gene TRBJ2-7; no DNA check was done on the table's D call, TRBD2. TRBV21-1 is tagged as a pseudogene. The CDR3 extends over 15 amino acids. CDR3 sequence: CASSKVNSGAYEQYF. The CDR3 region has the DNA TGTGCCAGCAGCAAAGTAAATAGCGGGGCCTACGAGCAGTACTTC.

This clone showed up just a few times. This rearrangement joins TRBV9 to TRBJ1-1; 10 nucleotides agree with TRBD1. V lost 5 bases, J lost 3 bases, and 4 bases stayed unmatched. This CDR3 region has 14 residues. The V gene's germline CDR1 is SGDLS and CDR2 YYNGEE. DNA of the CDR3: TGTGCCAGCAGTTACGGGACAGGGGACACTGAAGCTTTCTTT. This sequence encodes CASSYGTGDTEAFF.

This rearrangement joins TRBV7-9 to TRBJ1-2; TRBD1 matches at 10 bases. The V gene end was trimmed by 4 bases and the J gene end by 8 bases; junction bases not matched to a gene: 7. CDR3 size: 14 residues. Germline V gene lookup returns CDR1 SEHNR and CDR2 FQNEAQ (reference sequence). The CDR3 DNA is TGTGCCAGCAGCTCCACCGGACAGGGGGTGGGCTACACCTTC. Its translation: CASSSTGQGVGYTF.

This chain links TRBV5-1 with TRBJ2-3, with 15 bases matching TRBD2. Germline CDR1 reads SGHRS; CDR2 reads YFSETQ. V was clipped by 4 bases and J by 7 bases; unmatched bases: 19. The CDR3 consists of 20 residues. For the CDR3, the DNA is TGCGCCAGCAGCCCACCGGGACTAGCGGGGGGCAACCCCAAGCTGAATACGCAGTATTTT. Amino acids: CASSPPGLAGGNPKLNTQYF.

The chain combines TRBV5-1 with TRBJ1-1; D remains unclear. CDR3 length: 12 residues. The V gene lost 0 bases and the J gene lost 3 bases, with 3 bases spanning the gap. Germline V gene sequence: CDR1 SGHRS, CDR2 YFSETQ. The CDR3 region has the DNA TGCGCCAGCAGCTTGGAGCACACTGAAGCTTTCTTT. This translates into CASSLEHTEAFF.

The chain is built from TRBV30 and TRBJ2-1, with 11 bases lining up with TRBD2. Germline-derived CDR1 and CDR2 are GTSNPN and SVGIG (reference sequence). V was pared by 5 bases and J by 7 bases, with 7 bases of the junction left unmatched. The CDR3 extends over 14 amino acids. Written as DNA, the CDR3 is TGTGCCTGGGGGACTAGCGGACTTCGGAATGAGCAGTTCTTC. Translating it yields CAWGTSGLRNEQFF.

The V and J genes are TRBV11-2 and TRBJ1-2, with D tentatively TRBD1 (6 bases). Trimming took off 2 bases at V and 8 bases at J, with 15 bases between the two ends. This CDR3 has 14 amino acids. In germline, CDR1 is SGHAT, CDR2 FQNNGV. CDR3 protein: CASSLRGGSEGYTF. In DNA form, the CDR3 reads TGTGCCAGCAGCTTACGTGGGGGCTCTGAAGGCTACACCTTC.

The chain recombines TRBV3-1 (or the pseudogene TRBV3-2) with TRBJ2-7, with a possible D match to TRBD2 (6 bases). Germline CDR1 is LGHDT and CDR2 is YNNKEL (reference sequence). There are 14 residues in the CDR3. V lost 1 base and J 4 bases, leaving 11 bases between the germline ends. CDR3 sequence (DNA): TGTGCCAGCAGCCAAGGGAGGGGACTTTACGAGCAGTACTTC. Translated: CASSQGRGLYEQYF.

The CDR3 DNA reads TGCGCCAGCAGCCATTTTTTACAGGGGAACACTGAAGCTTTCTTT. Residues: CASSHFLQGNTEAFF. The genes are TRBV4-3 and TRBJ1-1, with TRBD1 as a possible D gene (6 bases). The V end lost 3 bases, the J end lost 1 base, and 12 bases lay between the germline ends. From germline, CDR1 is LGHNA and CDR2 YSLEER. There are 15 residues in the CDR3.

This clone came up once. The genes are TRBV11-2 and TRBJ2-7; 9 bases map to TRBD1. V was clipped by 4 bases and J by 4 bases; unmatched bases: 8. There are 15 residues in the CDR3. Germline lookup yields CDR1 SGHAT and CDR2 FQNNGV. As DNA, the CDR3 is TGTGCCAGCAGCTCTAACCCGGGACAGGGTTACGAGCAGTACTTC. Protein product: CASSSNPGQGYEQYF.

The chain uses TRBV19 and TRBJ2-2; the match to TRBD1 covers 10 bases. This CDR3 spans 18 amino acids. In germline, CDR1 is LNHDA, CDR2 SQIVND (reference sequence). With 2 bases clipped from V and 4 bases from J, the junction kept 10 bases outside the gene matches. This CDR3 reads CASSIKRGQGSVTGELFF. In DNA, the CDR3 is TGTGCCAGTAGTATAAAGAGGGGACAGGGGTCGGTCACCGGGGAGCTGTTTTTT.

This chain uses TRBV19 with TRBJ1-5; D is uncertain. The CDR3 length is 14 residues. V lost 8 bases to trimming and J lost 3 bases, with 14 bases between them. CDR1 LNHDA and CDR2 SQIVND come from the germline V gene (reference sequence). For the CDR3, the DNA is TGTGCCAGTCAAGGAAGACAAAACAATCAGCCCCAGCATTTT. Its protein product is CASQGRQNNQPQHF.

The chain recombines TRBV2 with TRBJ1-5; 8 nucleotides line up with TRBD1. The germline gives CDR1 SNHLY, CDR2 FYNNEI. The CDR3 covers 15 residues. Trimming took 3 bases from V and 6 from J; bases not matched to a gene: 7. This CDR3 reads CASSERTGFSQPQHF. DNA of the CDR3: TGTGCCAGCAGTGAGCGGACAGGGTTTAGTCAGCCCCAGCATTTT. The full variable domain, in which reference TRBV2 and TRBJ1-5 provide the parts outside the CDR3, is EPEVTQTPSHQVTQMGQEVILRCVPISNHLYFYWYRQILGQKVEFLVSFYNNEISEKSEIFDDQFSVERPDGSNFTLKIRSTKLEDSAMYFCASSERTGFSQPQHFGDGTRLSIL.

V and J are TRBV6-5 and TRBJ1-5; 10 nucleotides match TRBD1. Trimming cost V 4 bases and J 5 bases; bases outside gene matches: 5. This CDR3 region has 15 residues. The germline gives CDR1 MNHEY, CDR2 SVGAGI. This CDR3 reads CASSWDRGSHQPQHF. CDR3 in DNA: TGTGCCAGCAGTTGGGACAGGGGTTCCCATCAGCCCCAGCATTTT.

The gene calls are TRBV7-2 and TRBJ1-2; D ambiguous. V dropped 1 base and J dropped 8 bases, with 17 bases sitting between them. Germline lookup yields CDR1 SGHTA and CDR2 FQGNSA. The CDR3 sequence is 15 residues long. CDR3 DNA: TGTGCCAGCAGCTTAGAGTATTCCAGCGTACGGGGCTACACCTTC. Protein sequence: CASSLEYSSVRGYTF.

V is TRBV30 and J is TRBJ1-2, with D perhaps matching TRBD1 (6 bases). V was cut by 2 bases and J by 7 bases, with 26 bases left in between. The CDR3 has 17 residues. CDR1 and CDR2 (germline): GTSNPN, SVGIG (reference sequence). The CDR3 DNA reads TGTGCCTGGAGTCCTCGGGGACATGGGGTTTCCGAGGGTGGCTACACCTTC. Translation gives CAWSPRGHGVSEGGYTF.